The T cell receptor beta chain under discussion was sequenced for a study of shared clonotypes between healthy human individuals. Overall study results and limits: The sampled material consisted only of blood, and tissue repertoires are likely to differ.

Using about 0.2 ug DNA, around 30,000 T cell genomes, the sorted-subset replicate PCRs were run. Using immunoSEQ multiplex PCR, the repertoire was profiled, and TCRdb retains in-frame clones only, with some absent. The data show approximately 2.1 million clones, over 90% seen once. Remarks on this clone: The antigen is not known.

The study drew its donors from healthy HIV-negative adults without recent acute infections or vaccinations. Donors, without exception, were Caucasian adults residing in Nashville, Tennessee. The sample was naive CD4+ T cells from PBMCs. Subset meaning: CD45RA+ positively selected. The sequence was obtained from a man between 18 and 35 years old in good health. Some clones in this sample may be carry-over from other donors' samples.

CDR3 in DNA: TGTGCCAGCAGAAACAGGGGTGCCCCTGGAAACACCATATATTTT. It specifies CASRNRGAPGNTIYF. V usage is TRBV6-9 and J usage is TRBJ1-3; TRBD1 matches 7 bases. The germline V gene encodes CDR1 MNHGY and CDR2 SVAAGI. The CDR3 sequence is 15 residues long. Trimming removed 6 bases from V and 2 bases from J; junction bases left unmatched: 7.